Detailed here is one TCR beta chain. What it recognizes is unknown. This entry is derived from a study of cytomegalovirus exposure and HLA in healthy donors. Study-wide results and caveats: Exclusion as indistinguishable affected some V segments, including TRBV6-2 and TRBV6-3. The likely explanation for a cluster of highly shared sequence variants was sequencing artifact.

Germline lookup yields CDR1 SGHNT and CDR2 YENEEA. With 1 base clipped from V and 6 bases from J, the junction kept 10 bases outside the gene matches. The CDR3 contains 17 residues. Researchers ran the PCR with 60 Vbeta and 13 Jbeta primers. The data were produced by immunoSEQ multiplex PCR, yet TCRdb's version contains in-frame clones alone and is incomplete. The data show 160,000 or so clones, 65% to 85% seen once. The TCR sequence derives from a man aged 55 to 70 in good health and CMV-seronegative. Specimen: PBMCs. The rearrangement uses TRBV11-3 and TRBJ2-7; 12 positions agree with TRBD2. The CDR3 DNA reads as TGTGCCAGCAGCTTAGCACTAGCGGGGGGCCCAGATTCCGAGCAGTACTTC. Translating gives CASSLALAGGPDSEQYF.